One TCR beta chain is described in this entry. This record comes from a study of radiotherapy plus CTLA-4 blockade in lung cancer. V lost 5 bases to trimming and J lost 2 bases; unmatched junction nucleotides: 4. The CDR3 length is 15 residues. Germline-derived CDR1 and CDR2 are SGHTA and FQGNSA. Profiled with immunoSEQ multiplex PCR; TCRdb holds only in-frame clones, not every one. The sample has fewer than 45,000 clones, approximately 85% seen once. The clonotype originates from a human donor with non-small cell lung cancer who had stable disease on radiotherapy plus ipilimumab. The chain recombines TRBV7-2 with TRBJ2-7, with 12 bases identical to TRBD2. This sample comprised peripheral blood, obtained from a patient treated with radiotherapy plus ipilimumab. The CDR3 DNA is TGTGCCAGCAGCCCGACTAGCGGGAGAGCCTACGAGCAGTACTTC. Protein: CASSPTSGRAYEQYF.